These T cell receptor beta chains were read from a single sample in a study of T cell changes during pregnancy in multiple sclerosis. TCRdb keeps only in-frame clones here, not all; method: immunoSEQ multiplex PCR. The repertoire holds around 80,000 clones, with about 92% as singletons. Sample: peripheral blood, taken before pregnancy. The source is a female donor with multiple sclerosis, enrolled in a pregnancy study. CDR3s include the opening cysteine and the closing phenylalanine or tryptophan. The D gene is left open where the match is weak. Expanded clones get a size class; other rows say once, few or many, or leave the size out.

TRBJ2-7 TRBV6-5 . . CASSHRDWLYF TGTGCCAGCAGCCACCGGGACTGGCTCTACTTC
TRBJ1-1 TRBV7-2 . . CASSLGGDAFF TGTGCCAGCAGCTTAGGGGGGGATGCTTTCTTT
TRBJ2-3 TRBV5-5 . . CASSSTGRGGGDTQYF TGTGCCAGCAGCTCCACCGGGCGGGGAGGAGGAGATACGCAGTATTTT
TRBJ2-5 TRBV19 TRBD1 . CASSIRGETQYF TGTGCCAGTAGTATCAGGGGGGAGACCCAGTACTTC
TRBJ2-1 TRBV9 TRBD2 . CASSPQTSGGLEQFF TGTGCCAGCAGCCCTCAGACTAGCGGGGGTCTTGAGCAGTTCTTC
TRBJ2-7 TRBV13 . . CASSSQEREQYF TGTGCCAGCAGCTCCCAAGAGCGGGAGCAGTACTTC
TRBJ2-5 TRBV5-6 . . CASSSGETQYF TGTGCCAGCAGCTCGGGGGAGACCCAGTACTTC
TRBJ2-2 TRBV10-2 TRBD2 . CASSESRGGLAGTGELFF TGCGCCAGCAGTGAGTCGCGGGGAGGACTAGCTGGCACCGGGGAGCTGTTTTTT
TRBJ2-5 TRBV5-6 . . CASSLLSGEETQYF TGTGCCAGCAGCTTGCTATCGGGGGAAGAGACCCAGTACTTC
TRBJ1-1 TRBV13 . . CASSLEAGRGTEAFF TGTGCCAGCAGCTTAGAGGCAGGGAGGGGGACTGAAGCTTTCTTT
TRBJ2-2 TRBV7-9 . . CASSPSQRAGELFF TGTGCCAGCAGCCCCAGCCAGAGGGCCGGGGAGCTGTTTTTT
TRBJ1-5 TRBV29-1 TRBD1 . CSVASGTENQPQHF TGCAGCGTTGCTTCCGGGACAGAGAATCAGCCCCAGCATTTT
TRBJ1-6 TRBV5-8 . . CASRVTGINSPLHF TGTGCCAGCAGGGTGACGGGAATCAATTCACCCCTCCACTTT
TRBJ1-2 TRBV9 . once CASSASPLGGNGYTF TGTGCCAGCAGCGCCTCCCCTCTCGGCGGGAATGGCTACACCTTC
TRBJ2-7 TRBV5-1 TRBD2 . CASSSSSGGLYEQYF TGCGCCAGCAGCTCCTCTAGCGGGGGGCTCTACGAGCAGTACTTC
TRBJ1-6 TRBV27 . once CASSLARVTDSPLHF TGTGCCAGCAGTTTAGCCAGGGTTACGGATTCACCCCTCCACTTT
TRBJ2-5 TRBV9 . . CASSVDGLPETQYF TGTGCCAGCAGCGTAGATGGACTACCAGAGACCCAGTACTTC
TRBJ2-3 TRBV29-1 . . CSSTGVADTQYF TGCAGCTCCACGGGGGTCGCAGATACGCAGTATTTT
TRBJ2-1 TRBV7-8 TRBD2 . CASSLTSGYNEQFF TGTGCCAGCAGCTTAACTAGCGGCTACAATGAGCAGTTCTTC
TRBJ2-5 TRBV27 TRBD1 . CASSLRQGWETQYF TGTGCCAGCAGCCTTCGACAGGGGTGGGAGACCCAGTACTTC
TRBJ2-1 TRBV4-1 TRBD2 . CASSHPRGGTSGASSYNEQFF TGCGCCAGCAGCCACCCCAGAGGGGGGACTAGCGGGGCTAGCTCCTACAATGAGCAGTTCTTC
TRBJ1-1 TRBV5-6 . . CASNPGGGTEAFF TGTGCCAGCAACCCGGGGGGGGGCACTGAAGCTTTCTTT
TRBJ1-1 TRBV18 . . CASSSAGVQRAEAFF TGTGCCAGCTCATCTGCTGGGGTCCAGAGGGCTGAAGCTTTCTTT
TRBJ1-6 TRBV4-1 . few CASSQDPTPGSPLHF TGCGCCAGCAGCCAAGACCCGACCCCGGGTTCACCCCTCCACTTT
TRBJ1-2 TRBV5-4 . . CASSLVGQNYGYTF TGTGCCAGCAGCTTGGTGGGACAAAACTATGGCTACACCTTC
TRBJ1-5 TRBV30 . . CAWSVGKIATSGSNQPQHF TGTGCCTGGAGTGTTGGCAAGATAGCGACATCGGGGAGCAATCAGCCCCAGCATTTT
TRBJ2-2 TRBV18 TRBD1 . CASSPVLWRTGGDTGELFF TGTGCCAGCTCACCCGTCCTCTGGCGGACAGGGGGCGACACCGGGGAGCTGTTTTTT